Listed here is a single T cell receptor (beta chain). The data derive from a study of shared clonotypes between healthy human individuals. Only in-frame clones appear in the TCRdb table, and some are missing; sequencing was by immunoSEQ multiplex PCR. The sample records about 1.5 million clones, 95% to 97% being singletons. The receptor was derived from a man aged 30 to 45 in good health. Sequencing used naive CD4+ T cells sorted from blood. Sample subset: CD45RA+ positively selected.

CDR3 nucleotide sequence: TGTGCCAGCAGGTCACCCTCCGGGTCTATAACCGACGAGCAGTACTTC. Its protein product is CASRSPSGSITDEQYF. The chain has TRBV28 and TRBJ2-7, with D hard to call. The CDR3 runs 16 residues. The V gene lost 6 bases and the J gene lost 5 bases, with 23 bases spanning the gap. Germline-derived CDR1 and CDR2 are MDHEN and SYDVKM.